This T cell receptor beta chain comes out of a study of cytomegalovirus exposure and HLA in healthy donors. Study overall: Approximately 190 million T cells yielded roughly 100 million unique TCR beta sequences, as an earlier analysis found. Early release data held some 79 million unique TCRs from HLA-typed donors. Whole-study findings and limits: Sequencing artifact likely explains a cluster of highly shared sequence variants. As was reported, the HLA-A and HLA-B alleles of most subjects were accurately predicted from TCR beta sequences.

In the PCR, 60 Vbeta and 13 Jbeta primers were used. Generated by immunoSEQ multiplex PCR, the TCRdb table keeps only in-frame clones and is missing some. The data show about 38,000 clones, over 60% seen once. This clone was seen only a few times. Its matching antigen is unknown. The TCR originated in a man younger than 45 in good health and CMV-seronegative. Material for sequencing was PBMCs.

The CDR3 loop reads CASRMSTGVGGYTF. The CDR3 DNA is TGTGCCAGCAGAATGTCCACAGGGGTCGGTGGCTACACCTTC. V gene TRBV7-9 combines with J gene TRBJ1-2, with 7 bases identical to TRBD1. CDR1 and CDR2 (germline): SEHNR, FQNEAQ (reference sequence). The CDR3 is 14 residues long. The V gene end was trimmed by 6 bases and the J gene end by 7 bases; junction bases not matched to a gene: 11. The full variable domain, completed using reference TRBV7-9 and TRBJ1-2, is DTGVSQNPRHKITKRGQNVTFRCDPISEHNRLYWYRQTLGQGPEFLTYFQNEAQLEKSRLLSDRFSAERPKGSFSTLEIQRTEQGDSAMYLCASRMSTGVGGYTFGSGTRLTVV.